One sample yielded the 24 T cell receptor beta chains listed below, sequenced in a study of blood T cell repertoires in COVID-19. Measured with immunoSEQ multiplex PCR; TCRdb has only the in-frame clones, and not every one. This table holds about 150,000 clones, 80% to 90% found once. The specimen sequenced was peripheral blood. The receptors shown here come from a man aged 45-65 years with active COVID-19.

The genes are TRBV6-6 and TRBJ2-7; TRBD2 matches at 7 bases. After removal of 7 bases from V and 3 bases from J, the junction contained 9 bases not matched to a gene. CDR1 is MNHNY, CDR2 SVGAGI, per germline (reference sequence). The CDR3 length is 14 residues. CDR3 region: CASTQAPSGYEQYF. The CDR3 nucleotides read TGTGCCAGCACCCAAGCCCCTAGCGGCTACGAGCAGTACTTC.

V and J are TRBV9 and TRBJ1-4; possibly TRBD1 for D (5 bases). The CDR3 is 15 amino acids. V was trimmed by 0 bases and J by 8 bases, leaving 14 bases between them. Germline loops: CDR1 SGDLS, CDR2 YYNGEE. CDR3 loop: CASSVGRQPAEKLFF. In nucleotides, the CDR3 is TGTGCCAGCAGCGTAGGGAGACAGCCAGCCGAAAAACTGTTTTTT.

V is TRBV5-1 and J is TRBJ2-1, with 7 bases matching TRBD2. CDR1 is SGHRS and CDR2 is YFSETQ in the germline V gene. The CDR3 extends over 15 amino acids. V shed 3 bases and J 7 bases; nucleotides not matched to a gene: 10. The CDR3 reads CASSYPGGGPNEQFF. The CDR3 coding sequence is TGCGCCAGCAGCTACCCGGGGGGTGGCCCTAATGAGCAGTTCTTC.

The CDR3 coding sequence is TGTGCCAGCACCCAATTATTAGGACAGGACGAGCAGTACTTC. It codes for CASTQLLGQDEQYF. The chain couples TRBV6-6 to TRBJ2-7, with 7 nucleotides matching TRBD1. In germline, CDR1 is MNHNY, CDR2 SVGAGI (reference sequence). J was trimmed by 5 bases and V by 7 bases; bases with no gene match: 11. The CDR3 contains 14 residues.

The V call is TRBV28, the J call TRBJ1-1; D might be TRBD1 (5 bases). Trimming took 1 base from V and 4 from J, leaving 13 bases between them. CDR3 length: 15 amino acids. Germline lookup yields CDR1 MDHEN and CDR2 SYDVKM. The CDR3 DNA reads TGTGCCAGCAGTTTATTCCAGGGTTTAGGCACTGAAGCTTTCTTT. It yields the protein CASSLFQGLGTEAFF.

V and J are TRBV4-2 and TRBJ2-3, with TRBD2 matching over 11 bases. The germline V gene encodes CDR1 LGHNA and CDR2 YNFKEQ. V lost 4 bases and J lost 2; bases outside the gene matches: 5. This CDR3 is 16 amino acids long. The CDR3 sequence is CASSPGTSGNTDTQYF. For the CDR3, the DNA is TGTGCCAGCAGCCCCGGGACTAGCGGCAACACAGATACGCAGTATTTT.

The rearrangement links TRBV23-1 to TRBJ1-1, with D maybe TRBD1 (5 bases). TRBV23-1 is treated as an ORF (open reading frame) with a function not yet certain. With 0 bases removed from V and 5 bases from J, the gap between germline ends came to 13 bases. The CDR3 length is 15 residues. The CDR3 spells CASSQSNSRTTEAFF. CDR3 DNA sequence: TGCGCCAGCAGTCAATCGAACAGCAGGACAACTGAAGCTTTCTTT.

This clone has a single count. The rearrangement links TRBV11-3 to TRBJ2-3, with D possibly matching TRBD1 (5 bases). Germline assignment: CDR1 SGHNT and CDR2 YENEEA. With 5 bases removed from V and 3 bases from J, the gap between germline ends came to 12 bases. The CDR3 sequence is 14 residues long. This CDR3 is CASSQGRVTDTQYF. The CDR3 nucleotides are TGTGCCAGCAGCCAAGGCAGGGTAACAGATACGCAGTATTTT.

This clone has just one count. The gene calls are TRBV30 and TRBJ2-2; D is uncertain. The CDR3 extends over 11 amino acids. CDR1 is GTSNPN and CDR2 is SVGIG in the germline V gene (reference sequence). In DNA, the CDR3 is TGTGCTCTACTCCAGGTCGGGGAGCTGTTTTTT. Amino acid sequence: CALLQVGELFF.

The chain is built from TRBV6-2 or TRBV6-3 and TRBJ2-6, with 7 bases identical to TRBD1. Germline CDR1 is MNHEY and CDR2 is SVGEGT. V dropped 2 bases and J dropped 3; count of bases not matched to a gene: 13. This CDR3 has 19 residues. The CDR3 here is CASSYGGPGGNFGANVLTF. The CDR3 bases are TGTGCCAGCAGTTACGGCGGGCCAGGGGGTAATTTTGGGGCCAACGTCCTGACTTTC.

J is TRBJ2-2 and V is TRBV4-1; no clear D gene. Germline CDR1 MGHRA, CDR2 YSYEKL. This CDR3 is built from 13 residues. The ends were cut back, 1 base at V and 8 bases at J, with 8 bases in the middle. As DNA, the CDR3 is TGCGCCAGCAGCCAAGGTCTTGCGGGGGAGCTGTTTTTT. Protein product: CASSQGLAGELFF.

The chain uses TRBV9 and TRBJ1-2; the match to TRBD1 covers 9 bases. CDR1 is SGDLS, CDR2 YYNGEE, per germline. This CDR3 is built from 13 residues. Losses at the gene ends were 4 bases for V and 6 bases for J; bases not matched to a gene: 4. DNA of the CDR3: TGTGCCAGCAGCCCTTGGACAGGGGATGGCTACACCTTC. As protein: CASSPWTGDGYTF. The full variable domain, rest sourced from reference TRBV9 and TRBJ1-2, is DSGVTQTPKHLITATGQRVTLRCSPRSGDLSVYWYQQSLDQGLQFLIQYYNGEERAKGNILERFSAQQFPDLHSELNLSSLELGDSALYFCASSPWTGDGYTFGSGTRLTVV.

This clone was observed once. J is TRBJ2-1 and V is TRBV7-2, with D possibly matching TRBD2 (5 bases). This CDR3 has 16 residues. V lost 5 bases and J lost 5, with 19 bases in between. Germline V gene lookup returns CDR1 SGHTA and CDR2 FQGNSA. The CDR3 DNA follows: TGTGCCAGCAGCGGAGGATTCAGTCTATTAGACAATGAGCAGTTCTTC. Amino acid sequence: CASSGGFSLLDNEQFF.

V and J are TRBV6-6 and TRBJ1-2, with 7 positions matching TRBD1. The CDR3 length is 14 residues. Germline V gene data show CDR1 as MNHNY and CDR2 as SVGAGI (reference sequence). With 6 bases clipped from V and 5 bases from J, the junction kept 9 bases outside the gene matches. The CDR3 DNA is TGTGCCAGCAGCCCCAGGGACAGTCGTTATGGCTACACCTTC. It specifies CASSPRDSRYGYTF.

The CDR3 spells CASSLDRGLGYTF. CDR3 DNA sequence: TGTGCCAGCAGCCTCGACAGGGGGCTAGGCTACACCTTC. The chain is built from TRBV5-6 and TRBJ1-2; 10 bases map to TRBD1. With V trimmed by 4 bases and J by 8 bases, 5 bases remained unmatched. The CDR3 extends over 13 amino acids. Germline V CDR1 and CDR2: SGHDT, YYEEEE.

This chain joins TRBV25-1 and TRBJ2-7, with TRBD2 as a possible D gene (6 bases). With 1 base removed from V and 0 bases from J, the gap between germline ends came to 10 bases. The germline V gene encodes CDR1 MGHDK and CDR2 SYGVNS. The CDR3 covers 15 residues. CDR3 bases: TGTGCCAGCAGTGAATCGGGGGTTAACTCCTACGAGCAGTACTTC. It specifies CASSESGVNSYEQYF.

V is TRBV3-1 (or the pseudogene TRBV3-2) and J is TRBJ2-1; 7 bases are a match to TRBD2. CDR1 is LGHDT and CDR2 is YNNKEL in the germline V gene (reference sequence). The CDR3 contains 15 residues. The junction had 7 bases not matched to a gene; V was cut back by 4 bases and J by 4 bases. The CDR3 region has the DNA TGTGCCAGCAGCCCCAGCAGCGGGGCTTACAATGAGCAGTTCTTC. Amino acid sequence: CASSPSSGAYNEQFF.

V is TRBV9 and J is TRBJ1-1, with D possibly TRBD1 on 5 matching bases. This CDR3 has 14 amino acids. Trimming took off 3 bases at V and 1 base at J, with 10 bases between the two ends. Germline CDR1 SGDLS, CDR2 YYNGEE. CDR3 in amino acids: CASSAIQENTEAFF. The CDR3 nucleotides are TGTGCCAGCAGCGCTATACAGGAGAACACTGAAGCTTTCTTT. Together with reference TRBV9 and TRBJ1-1, the CDR3 gives the full variable domain: DSGVTQTPKHLITATGQRVTLRCSPRSGDLSVYWYQQSLDQGLQFLIQYYNGEERAKGNILERFSAQQFPDLHSELNLSSLELGDSALYFCASSAIQENTEAFFGQGTRLTVV.

The chain employs TRBV5-1 and TRBJ2-7; 7 bases match TRBD1. Germline CDR1 and CDR2: SGHRS and YFSETQ. Trimming took 2 bases from V and 6 from J; bases not matched to a gene: 5. CDR3 size: 13 residues. In DNA form, the CDR3 reads TGCGCCAGCAGCTTCACAGGGGTTGGCGAGCAGTACTTC. Its protein is CASSFTGVGEQYF.

The rearrangement links TRBV4-1 to TRBJ1-2, with a possible D match to TRBD1 (5 bases). The germline CDR1 and CDR2 sequences are MGHRA and YSYEKL. The CDR3 totals 12 residues. Deletions cut 3 bases from V and 8 bases from J, with 10 bases between. The CDR3 loop reads CASSQGLEGYTF. The CDR3 region has the DNA TGCGCCAGCAGCCAGGGACTTGAAGGCTACACCTTC.

The chain links TRBV15 to TRBJ2-3; no reliable D call. This CDR3 spans 13 amino acids. Trimming removed 6 bases at V and 0 bases at J, with 7 bases between. CDR1 is LNHNV and CDR2 is YYDKDF in the germline V gene (reference sequence). CDR3 nucleotides: TGTGCCACCAGTTCTAGGAGCACAGATACGCAGTATTTT. Its translation: CATSSRSTDTQYF.

The rearrangement uses TRBV5-6 and TRBJ1-2; possibly TRBD1 for D (5 bases). CDR3 length: 15 amino acids. Germline loops: CDR1 SGHDT, CDR2 YYEEEE. V was shortened by 0 bases and J by 0 bases, with 9 bases between the two germline ends. Here the CDR3 DNA reads TGTGCCAGCAGCTTGGCGGGGGGAGCTAACTATGGCTACACCTTC. Protein: CASSLAGGANYGYTF.

V gene TRBV6-2 or TRBV6-3 combines with J gene TRBJ2-2, with D possibly TRBD1 on 6 matching bases. The germline V gene encodes CDR1 MNHEY and CDR2 SVGEGT. V was cut by 5 bases and J by 1 base, with 8 bases left in between. This CDR3 region has 14 residues. CDR3 loop: CASSGTLNTGELFF. In DNA form, the CDR3 reads TGTGCCAGCAGTGGGACACTGAACACCGGGGAGCTGTTTTTT.

This chain links TRBV7-3 with TRBJ2-1; a possible D gene is TRBD1 (6 bases). Germline V gene data show CDR1 as SGHTA and CDR2 as FQGTGA. CDR3 length: 15 residues. V was pared by 5 bases and J by 3 bases, with 14 bases between. CDR3 DNA sequence: TGTGCCAGCAGCCAACAGGGAAGGGGCTACAATGAGCAGTTCTTC. It encodes CASSQQGRGYNEQFF.